This T cell receptor (beta chain) is drawn from a study of T cell responses to AZD1222 COVID-19 vaccine. Study-wide results and caveats: The donor group comprised mostly white British people and more females; the analysis possibly underestimated clonal diversity.

This clone was picked up one time. Its antigen remains unknown. The CDR3 length is 18 residues. CDR1 is SGDLS, CDR2 YYNGEE, per germline. Trimming took off 0 bases at V and 0 bases at J, with 17 bases between the two ends. The protocol was immunoSEQ multiplex PCR, while the TCRdb copy is restricted to in-frame clones and leaves out a portion. This table has 200,000 or so clones, more than 75% appearing once. The chain links TRBV9 to TRBJ2-3; maybe TRBD2 (5 bases). The source was peripheral blood, collected on day 0 of MenACWY control vaccination. The TCR originated in an adult in good health. The CDR3 protein is CASSVAGGLASSTDTQYF. The CDR3, as DNA: TGTGCCAGCAGCGTAGCGGGTGGGCTAGCATCTAGCACAGATACGCAGTATTTT.